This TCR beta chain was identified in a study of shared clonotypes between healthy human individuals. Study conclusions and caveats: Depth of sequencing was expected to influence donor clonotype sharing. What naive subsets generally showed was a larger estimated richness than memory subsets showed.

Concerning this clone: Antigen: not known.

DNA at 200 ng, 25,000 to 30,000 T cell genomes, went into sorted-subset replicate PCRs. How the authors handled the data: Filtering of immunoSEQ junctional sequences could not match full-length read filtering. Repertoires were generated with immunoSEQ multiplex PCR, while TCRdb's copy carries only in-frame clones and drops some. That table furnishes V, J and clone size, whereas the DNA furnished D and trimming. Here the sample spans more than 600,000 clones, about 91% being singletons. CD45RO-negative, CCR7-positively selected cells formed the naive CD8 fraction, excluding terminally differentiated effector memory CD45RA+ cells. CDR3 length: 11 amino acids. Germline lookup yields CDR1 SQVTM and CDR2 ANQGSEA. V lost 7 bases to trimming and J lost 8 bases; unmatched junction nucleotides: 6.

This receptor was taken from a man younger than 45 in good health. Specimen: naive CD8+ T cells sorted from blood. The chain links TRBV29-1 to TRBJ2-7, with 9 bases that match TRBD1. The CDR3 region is CSADRGSQQYF. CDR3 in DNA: TGCAGCGCCGACAGGGGGTCCCAGCAGTACTTC.